Sequencing of this T cell receptor (beta chain) was carried out in a study of T cell repertoires in cytomegalovirus infection. Across the whole study: Through public TCR beta signatures, both CMV infection and matching HLA type were indicated.

This CDR3 contains 11 residues. Germline CDR1 is MNHEY and CDR2 is SVGEGT. MiXCR, run by TCRdb on the reads, gives a single entry per CDR3 protein. Among about 890,000 distinct CDR3 sequences, 31% were seen once, and the ten largest hold roughly an eighth. Regarding the study as a whole: Clonotype analysis showed dominance of the ex vivo response by HLA-C-restricted CMV-specific TCR beta clonotypes. Identification of carriers of CMV plus the relevant HLA was performed using cumulative public TCR beta family frequency.

This clonotype has more than one count but fewer than ten. Its antigen is not identified. The junction shows a germline mismatch at one end, possibly a read error. The chain recombines TRBV6-2 or TRBV6-3 with TRBJ1-5; D perhaps matches TRBD1 (5 bases). The TCR originated in a human donor in good health (CMV status not recorded). Some clones in this sample may be carry-over from other donors' samples. The sample here was cultured CD8+ T cells from PBMCs, taken from culture after CMV antigen stimulation. The CDR3 reads CASSSGPYADF. Written as DNA, the CDR3 is TGTGCCAGCAGTTCGGGGCCCTATGCGGATTTT.